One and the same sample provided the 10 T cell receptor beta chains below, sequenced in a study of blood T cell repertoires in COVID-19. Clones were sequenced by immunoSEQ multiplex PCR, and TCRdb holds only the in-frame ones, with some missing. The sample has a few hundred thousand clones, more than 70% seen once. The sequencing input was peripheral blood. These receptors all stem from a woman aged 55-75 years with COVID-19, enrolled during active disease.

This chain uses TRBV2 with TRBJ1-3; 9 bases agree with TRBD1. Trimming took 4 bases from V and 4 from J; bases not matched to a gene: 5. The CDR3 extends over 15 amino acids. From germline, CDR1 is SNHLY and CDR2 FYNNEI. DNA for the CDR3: TGTGCCAGCAGTGTGAACAGGGGGCAAGGAAACACCATATATTTT. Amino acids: CASSVNRGQGNTIYF. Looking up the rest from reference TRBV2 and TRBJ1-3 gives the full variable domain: EPEVTQTPSHQVTQMGQEVILRCVPISNHLYFYWYRQILGQKVEFLVSFYNNEISEKSEIFDDQFSVERPDGSNFTLKIRSTKLEDSAMYFCASSVNRGQGNTIYFGEGSWLTVV.

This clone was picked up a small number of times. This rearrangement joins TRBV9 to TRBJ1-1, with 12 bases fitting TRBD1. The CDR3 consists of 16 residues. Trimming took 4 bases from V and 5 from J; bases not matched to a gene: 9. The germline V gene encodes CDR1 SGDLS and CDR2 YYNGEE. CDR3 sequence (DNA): TGTGCCAGCAGCCTCCAGAGGGACAGGGGGCGTACTGAAGCTTTCTTT. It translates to CASSLQRDRGRTEAFF.

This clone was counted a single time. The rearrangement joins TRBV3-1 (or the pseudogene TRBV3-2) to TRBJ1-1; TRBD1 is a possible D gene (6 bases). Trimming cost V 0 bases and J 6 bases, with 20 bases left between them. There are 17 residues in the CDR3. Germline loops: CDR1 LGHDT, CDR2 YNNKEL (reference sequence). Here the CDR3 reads CASSQDRRGDIGAEAFF. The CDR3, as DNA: TGTGCCAGCAGCCAAGATAGGAGAGGGGACATCGGAGCTGAAGCTTTCTTT.

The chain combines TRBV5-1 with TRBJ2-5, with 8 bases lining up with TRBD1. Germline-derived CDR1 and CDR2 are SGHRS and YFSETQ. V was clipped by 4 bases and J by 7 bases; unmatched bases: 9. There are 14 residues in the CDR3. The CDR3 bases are TGCGCCAGCAGCCCGACAGGGGATGTGGGGACCCAGTACTTC. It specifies CASSPTGDVGTQYF.

The CDR3 DNA follows: TGTGCCAGCAGCCAAGCCCCGGACAGTATTAGGATCACAGATACGCAGTATTTT. This codes for CASSQAPDSIRITDTQYF. J is TRBJ2-3 and V is TRBV3-1 (or the pseudogene TRBV3-2), with a weak D call TRBD1 (6 bases). This CDR3 has 18 amino acids. V lost 1 base, J lost 2 bases, and 19 bases lay in between. Germline V CDR1 and CDR2: LGHDT, YNNKEL (reference sequence).

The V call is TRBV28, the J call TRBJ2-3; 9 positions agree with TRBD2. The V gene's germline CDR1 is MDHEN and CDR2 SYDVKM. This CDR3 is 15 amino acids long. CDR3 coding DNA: TGTGCGAGCGGCGTAGCGGGGGCCTCGGGAGATACGCAGTATTTT. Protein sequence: CASGVAGASGDTQYF. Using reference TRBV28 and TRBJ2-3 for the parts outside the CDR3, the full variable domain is DVKVTQSSRYLVKRTGEKVFLECVQDMDHENMFWYRQDPGLGLRLIYFSYDVKMKEKGDIPEGYSVSREKKERFSLILESASTNQTSMYLCASGVAGASGDTQYFGPGTRLTVL.

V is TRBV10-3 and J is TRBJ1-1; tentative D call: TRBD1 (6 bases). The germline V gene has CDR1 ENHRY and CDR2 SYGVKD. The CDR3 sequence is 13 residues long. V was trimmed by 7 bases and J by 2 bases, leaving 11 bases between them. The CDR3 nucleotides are TGTGCCATCACCAGGACAGACAACACTGAAGCTTTCTTT. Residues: CAITRTDNTEAFF.

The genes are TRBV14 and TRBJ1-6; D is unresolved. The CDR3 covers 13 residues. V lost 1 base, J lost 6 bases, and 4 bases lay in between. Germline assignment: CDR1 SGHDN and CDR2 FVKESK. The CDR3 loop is CASSQALNSPLHF. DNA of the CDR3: TGTGCCAGCAGCCAAGCCCTTAATTCACCCCTCCACTTT.

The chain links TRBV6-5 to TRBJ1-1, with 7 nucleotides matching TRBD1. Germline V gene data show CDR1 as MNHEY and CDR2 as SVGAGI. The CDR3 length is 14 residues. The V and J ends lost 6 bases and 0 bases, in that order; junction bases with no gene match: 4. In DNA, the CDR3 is TGTGCCAGCAGGGTGACAGGGTTGAACACTGAAGCTTTCTTT. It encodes CASRVTGLNTEAFF.

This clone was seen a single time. CDR3 in amino acids: CASSLRRGYTEAFF. The CDR3 DNA follows: TGTGCCAGCAGCCTAAGGAGGGGATACACTGAAGCTTTCTTT. V usage is TRBV7-8 and J usage is TRBJ1-1, with a weak D call TRBD1 (5 bases). Trimming shortened V by 5 bases and J by 3 bases, and 13 bases separated the two germline ends. Germline CDR1 is SGHVS and CDR2 is FQNEAQ. The CDR3 spans 14 residues.